One sample yielded the 20 T cell receptor beta chains listed below, sequenced in a study of blood T cell repertoires in COVID-19. TCRdb keeps only in-frame clones here, not all; method: immunoSEQ multiplex PCR. Of about 170,000 clones detected, around 83% appear once; the ten largest clones hold 3.5% to 4%. The sequenced material came from PBMCs or T cells enriched from blood (not recorded which). Receptors originate from a woman in her forties or fifties in a cohort exposed to, infected with or recovered from COVID-19 (not recorded which).

The genes are TRBV5-1 and TRBJ1-4; D ambiguous. The CDR3 has 15 residues. Germline V gives CDR1 SGHRS, CDR2 YFSETQ. V shed 0 bases and J shed 7 bases, with 13 bases lying between them. The CDR3 reads CASSLVPGEGEKLFF. The CDR3, as DNA: TGCGCCAGCAGCTTGGTTCCGGGAGAGGGTGAAAAACTGTTTTTT.

The V and J genes are TRBV19 and TRBJ2-3; TRBD2 matches 8 bases. Losses at the gene ends were 5 bases for V and 8 bases for J; bases not matched to a gene: 15. The CDR3 consists of 16 residues. CDR1 LNHDA and CDR2 SQIVND come from the germline V gene (reference sequence). CDR3 sequence (DNA): TGTGCCAGTAGTCCATTGACTAGCGCCAATTCGGGTACGCAGTATTTT. The encoded protein is CASSPLTSANSGTQYF.

The chain links TRBV30 to TRBJ1-5; D is undetermined. Between the trimmed V and J ends, which lost 4 bases and 1 base, there was a span of 8 bases. The germline CDR1 and CDR2 sequences are GTSNPN and SVGIG (reference sequence). The CDR3 totals 13 residues. The CDR3 sequence is CAWTSGSNQPQHF. As DNA, the CDR3 is TGTGCCTGGACCAGCGGGAGCAATCAGCCCCAGCATTTT.

This chain uses TRBV28 with TRBJ2-7, with D perhaps TRBD1 (5 bases). The germline gives CDR1 MDHEN, CDR2 SYDVKM. The CDR3 has 14 amino acids. Trimming removed 5 bases from V and 1 base from J, with 12 bases in between. The CDR3 DNA sequence: TGTGCCAGCAGTCTCCTGACAGATTCCTACGAGCAGTACTTC. Translated: CASSLLTDSYEQYF. Full variable domain (remainder filled in from reference TRBV28 and TRBJ2-7): DVKVTQSSRYLVKRTGEKVFLECVQDMDHENMFWYRQDPGLGLRLIYFSYDVKMKEKGDIPEGYSVSREKKERFSLILESASTNQTSMYLCASSLLTDSYEQYFGPGTRLTVT.

This CDR3 is CASKVAGGRETQYF. For the CDR3, the DNA is TGTGCCAGCAAGGTAGCGGGAGGGCGGGAGACCCAGTACTTC. This sequence joins TRBV2 and TRBJ2-5; TRBD2 matches 11 bases. In germline, CDR1 is SNHLY, CDR2 FYNNEI. After removal of 7 bases from V and 5 bases from J, the junction contained 6 bases not matched to a gene. CDR3 length equals 14 residues.

This sequence joins TRBV25-1 and TRBJ1-2; 8 nucleotides match TRBD1. J lost 6 bases, V lost 4 bases, and 13 bases had no gene match. The CDR3 extends over 16 amino acids. Germline lookup yields CDR1 MGHDK and CDR2 SYGVNS. CDR3 loop: CASSGLGQGTHHGYTF. As DNA, the CDR3 is TGTGCCAGCAGTGGGCTAGGACAGGGAACCCACCATGGCTACACCTTC.

V is TRBV3-1 (or the pseudogene TRBV3-2) and J is TRBJ2-2; 8 bases are shared with TRBD2. CDR3 length equals 14 residues. Germline CDR1 reads LGHDT; CDR2 reads YNNKEL (reference sequence). V was clipped by 2 bases and J by 5 bases; unmatched bases: 1. DNA for the CDR3: TGTGCCAGCAGCCAATCTAGCGGGACCGGGGAGCTGTTTTTT. It translates to CASSQSSGTGELFF.

The gene calls are TRBV7-2 and TRBJ1-1, with D unclear. CDR3 length equals 14 residues. Trimming shortened V by 4 bases and J by 1 base, and 10 bases separated the two germline ends. Per germline, CDR1 SGHTA and CDR2 FQGNSA. The CDR3 region is CASSSINRNTEAFF. The DNA for the CDR3 is TGTGCCAGCAGCTCAATAAACAGGAACACTGAAGCTTTCTTT.

V is TRBV19 and J is TRBJ2-3, with TRBD2 matching over 15 bases. Germline V gene sequence: CDR1 LNHDA, CDR2 SQIVND (reference sequence). The trim removed 5 bases at V and 3 bases at J, leaving 6 bases unmatched. The CDR3 is made up of 17 amino acids. CDR3 DNA: TGTGCCAGTAGTTGGACTAGCGGGAGGGACGGGACAGATACGCAGTATTTT. It codes for CASSWTSGRDGTDTQYF.

The CDR3 protein is CASSIVDSFPNEQFF. The CDR3 DNA reads as TGTGCCAGTAGTATAGTCGACAGTTTCCCCAATGAGCAGTTCTTC. The rearrangement joins TRBV19 to TRBJ2-1, with D perhaps matching TRBD1 (5 bases). The V end was cut by 1 base, the J end by 6 bases, with 13 bases between. The CDR3 has 15 amino acids. The germline V gene encodes CDR1 LNHDA and CDR2 SQIVND (reference sequence). Full variable domain (rest looked up from reference TRBV19 and TRBJ2-1): DGGITQSPKYLFRKEGQNVTLSCEQNLNHDAMYWYRQDPGQGLRLIYYSQIVNDFQKGDIAEGYSVSREKKESFPLTVTSAQKNPTAFYLCASSIVDSFPNEQFFGPGTRLTVL.

In the case of this clone: In the same sample, other DNA sequences code for this CDR3. The chain combines TRBV7-3 with TRBJ1-2; 7 nucleotides align to TRBD1. Unmatched junction bases numbered 2, after V lost 6 bases and J lost 7 bases. The germline gives CDR1 SGHTA, CDR2 FQGTGA. This CDR3 has 11 amino acids. This chain's CDR3 is CASSSGGGYTF. CDR3 in DNA: TGTGCCAGCAGTTCAGGGGGTGGCTACACCTTC.

V usage is TRBV6-2 or TRBV6-3 and J usage is TRBJ2-7; weak D call: TRBD1 (6 bases). Between the trimmed V and J ends, which lost 6 bases and 7 bases, there was a span of 10 bases. This CDR3 spans 11 amino acids. CDR1 and CDR2 from the germline V gene are MNHEY and SVGEGT. DNA of the CDR3: TGTGCCAGCAGCCAAGGGACAGAGCAGTACTTC. Protein sequence: CASSQGTEQYF.

The gene calls are TRBV28 and TRBJ2-7; 9 nucleotides agree with TRBD2. The junction had 3 bases not matched to a gene; V was cut back by 7 bases and J by 5 bases. Germline V gene lookup returns CDR1 MDHEN and CDR2 SYDVKM. The CDR3 sequence is 12 residues long. The CDR3 bases are TGTGCCAGCACCGGACTAGCGCACGAGCAGTACTTC. Protein: CASTGLAHEQYF.

This chain links TRBV6-2 or TRBV6-3 with TRBJ2-7, with a tentative D call TRBD1 (5 bases). The germline V gene has CDR1 MNHEY and CDR2 SVGEGT. The CDR3 is 13 residues long. Trimming pared 6 bases from V and 6 bases from J, leaving 15 bases between. CDR3 loop: CASSQITGTEQYF. The DNA of the CDR3 is TGTGCCAGCAGCCAAATAACAGGAACCGAGCAGTACTTC.

This chain connects TRBV19 to TRBJ1-5; 7 nucleotides align to TRBD1. The CDR3 runs 14 residues. Germline V gives CDR1 LNHDA, CDR2 SQIVND (reference sequence). The V segment lost 7 bases and the J segment 4 bases; nucleotides outside the gene matches: 7. The CDR3 DNA is TGTGCCAGTACCGTGGACAGGCTAAATCAGCCCCAGCATTTT. It encodes CASTVDRLNQPQHF.

The chain carries TRBV7-9 and TRBJ1-4; weak D call: TRBD1 (6 bases). Germline CDR1 is SEHNR and CDR2 is FQNEAQ (reference sequence). V dropped 3 bases and J dropped 5 bases, with 13 bases sitting between them. CDR3 length: 15 residues. CDR3 coding DNA: TGTGCCAGCAGCTTGCTGGGGCAGGGGAATGAAAAACTGTTTTTT. It specifies CASSLLGQGNEKLFF.

This clone was counted once. The genes are TRBV7-2 and TRBJ2-3; 9 nucleotides agree with TRBD2. This CDR3 has 16 amino acids. After removal of 0 bases from V and 3 bases from J, the junction contained 4 bases not matched to a gene. Germline V gene lookup returns CDR1 SGHTA and CDR2 FQGNSA. Written as DNA, the CDR3 is TGTGCCAGCAGCTTAGCGCAGCTAGCGGGGACAGATACGCAGTATTTT. Amino acid sequence: CASSLAQLAGTDTQYF. Combining the CDR3 with reference TRBV7-2 and TRBJ2-3 gives the whole variable domain GAGVSQSPSNKVTEKGKDVELRCDPISGHTALYWYRQSLGQGLEFLIYFQGNSAPDKSGLPSDRFSAERTGGSVSTLTIQRTQQEDSAVYLCASSLAQLAGTDTQYFGPGTRLTVL.

V is TRBV7-9 and J is TRBJ1-2; TRBD1 matches 8 bases. Germline CDR1 SEHNR, CDR2 FQNEAQ (reference sequence). The CDR3 is 15 amino acids. J was trimmed by 8 bases and V by 3 bases; bases with no gene match: 11. The CDR3 DNA reads TGTGCCAGCAGCTTTACGGGCAGGGGGCCTCGGGGCTACACCTTC. Translating gives CASSFTGRGPRGYTF.

V and J are TRBV2 and TRBJ1-6; 9 bases map to TRBD1. Germline CDR1 and CDR2: SNHLY and FYNNEI. This CDR3 contains 14 residues. V dropped 6 bases and J dropped 10; count of bases not matched to a gene: 7. CDR3 loop: CASRRDRVQSPLHF. The CDR3 DNA reads TGTGCCAGCAGGCGGGACAGGGTACAGTCACCCCTCCACTTT.

This chain connects TRBV28 to TRBJ2-7; 8 positions match TRBD2. The CDR3 loop spans 17 amino acids. Per the germline V gene, CDR1 is MDHEN and CDR2 is SYDVKM. The V and J ends lost 5 bases and 4 bases, in that order; junction bases with no gene match: 16. CDR3 DNA sequence: TGTGCCAGCAGTCCTCTTACGGGGGGGGCCGCCGGGTACGAGCAGTACTTC. It codes for CASSPLTGGAAGYEQYF.